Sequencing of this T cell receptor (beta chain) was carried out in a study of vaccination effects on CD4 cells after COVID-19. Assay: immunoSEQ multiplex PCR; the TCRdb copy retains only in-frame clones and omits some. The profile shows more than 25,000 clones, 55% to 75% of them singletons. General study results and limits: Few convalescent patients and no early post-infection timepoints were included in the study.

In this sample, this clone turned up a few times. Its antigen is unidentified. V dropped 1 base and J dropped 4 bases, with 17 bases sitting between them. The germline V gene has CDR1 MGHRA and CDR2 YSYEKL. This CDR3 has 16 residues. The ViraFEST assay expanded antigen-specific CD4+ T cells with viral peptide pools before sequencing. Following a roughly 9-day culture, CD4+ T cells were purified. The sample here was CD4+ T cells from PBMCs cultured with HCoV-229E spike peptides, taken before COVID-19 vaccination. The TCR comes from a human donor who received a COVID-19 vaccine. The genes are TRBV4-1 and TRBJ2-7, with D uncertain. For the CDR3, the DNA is TGCGCCAGCAGCCAAGCATGGACCGCAACTACTTACGAGCAGTACTTC. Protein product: CASSQAWTATTYEQYF.